This T cell receptor (beta chain) emerged from a study of T-cell reconstitution after alpha-beta-depleted transplantation in children. General study points: By one year post-transplant, T-cell counts and diversity largely arose from T cells that were newly produced. Some patients showed high day-60 TCRbeta diversity, which derived from surviving recipient T cells and thymic progenitors. Reportedly, only several hundred clones from non-depleted graft cells drove alpha-beta T-cell counts at about two months.

This clonotype was seen ten or more times. No antigen is known for it. This sample's TCRbeta library carried unique molecular identifier barcodes. TCRdb re-derived calls from the PCR reads in MiXCR, one entry per CDR3 protein. The profile shows hundreds of thousands of distinct CDR3 sequences, roughly 14% of them singletons. Material: PBMCs, obtained before TCRalphabeta/CD19-depleted stem cell transplant. The receptor's source is a girl aged 2 to 9 with congenital amegakaryocytic thrombocytopenia, due to receive a stem cell transplant.

CDR3 residues: CSGESDTGELFF. The CDR3 coding sequence is TGCAGCGGAGAGTCAGACACCGGGGAGCTGTTTTTT. V and J are TRBV29-1 and TRBJ2-2; D gene uncertain. Per the germline V gene, CDR1 is SQVTM and CDR2 is ANQGSEA. V was shortened by 7 bases and J by 3 bases, with 9 bases between the two germline ends. CDR3 size: 12 residues.